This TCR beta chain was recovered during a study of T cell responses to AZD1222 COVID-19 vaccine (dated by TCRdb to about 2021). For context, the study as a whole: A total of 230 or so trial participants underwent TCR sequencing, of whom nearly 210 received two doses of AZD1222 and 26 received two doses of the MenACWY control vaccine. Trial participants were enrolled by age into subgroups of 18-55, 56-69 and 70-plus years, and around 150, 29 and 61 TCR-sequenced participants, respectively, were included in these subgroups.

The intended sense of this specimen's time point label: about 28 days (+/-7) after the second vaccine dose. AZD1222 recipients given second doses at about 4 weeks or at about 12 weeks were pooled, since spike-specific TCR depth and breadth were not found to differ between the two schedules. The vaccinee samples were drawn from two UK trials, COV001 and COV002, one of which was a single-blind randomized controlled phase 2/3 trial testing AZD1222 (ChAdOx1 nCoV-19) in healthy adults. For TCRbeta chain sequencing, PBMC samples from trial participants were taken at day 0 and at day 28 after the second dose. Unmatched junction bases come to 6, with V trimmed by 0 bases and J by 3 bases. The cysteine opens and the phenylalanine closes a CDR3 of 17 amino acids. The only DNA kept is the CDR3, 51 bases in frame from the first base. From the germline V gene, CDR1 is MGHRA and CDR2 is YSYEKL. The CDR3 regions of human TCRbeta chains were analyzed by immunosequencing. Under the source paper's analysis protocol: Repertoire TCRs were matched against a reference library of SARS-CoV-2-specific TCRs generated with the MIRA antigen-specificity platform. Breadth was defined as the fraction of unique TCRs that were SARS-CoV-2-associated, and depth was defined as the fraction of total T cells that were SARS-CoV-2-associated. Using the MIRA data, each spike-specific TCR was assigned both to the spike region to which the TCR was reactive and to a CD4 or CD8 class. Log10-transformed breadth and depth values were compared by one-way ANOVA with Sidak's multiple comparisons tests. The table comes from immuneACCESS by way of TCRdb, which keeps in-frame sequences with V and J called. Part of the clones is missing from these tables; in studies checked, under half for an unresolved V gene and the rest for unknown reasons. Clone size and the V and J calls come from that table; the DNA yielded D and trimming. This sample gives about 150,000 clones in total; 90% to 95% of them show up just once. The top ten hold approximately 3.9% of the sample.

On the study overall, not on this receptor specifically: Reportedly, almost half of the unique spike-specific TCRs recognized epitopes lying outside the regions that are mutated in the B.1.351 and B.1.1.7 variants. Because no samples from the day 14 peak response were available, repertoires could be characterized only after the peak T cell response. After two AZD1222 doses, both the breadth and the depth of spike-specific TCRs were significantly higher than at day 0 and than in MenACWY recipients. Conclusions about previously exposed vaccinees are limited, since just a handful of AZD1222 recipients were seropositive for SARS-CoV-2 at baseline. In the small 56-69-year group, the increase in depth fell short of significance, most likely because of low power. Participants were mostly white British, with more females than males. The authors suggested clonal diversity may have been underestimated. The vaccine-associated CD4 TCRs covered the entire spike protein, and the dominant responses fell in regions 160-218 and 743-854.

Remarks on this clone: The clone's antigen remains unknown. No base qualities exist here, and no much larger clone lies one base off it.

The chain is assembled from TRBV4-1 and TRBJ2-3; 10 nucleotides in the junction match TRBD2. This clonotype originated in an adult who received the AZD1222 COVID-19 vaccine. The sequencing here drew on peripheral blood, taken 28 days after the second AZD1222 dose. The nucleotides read TGCGCCAGCAGCCAAGAGTTAGCGGGGGGAAGAACAGATACGCAGTATTTT. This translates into CASSQELAGGRTDTQYF.